This TCR beta chain was sequenced for a study of CD8 T cells in ankylosing spondylitis. Study-level results: Made up of fewer than 10 highly homologous variants, a TCR beta motif appeared characteristic of ankylosing spondylitis blood.

Looked up from germline, CDR1 is SQVTM and CDR2 is ANQGSEA. The V end was cut by 5 bases, the J end by 1 base, with 19 bases between. This CDR3 is 16 amino acids long. This clonotype was seen ten or more times. Its antigen remains unknown. TCRdb ran MiXCR on the 5' RACE reads and lists one entry per CDR3 protein. The sample includes about 330,000 distinct CDR3 sequences, approximately 8% of them seen just once. Sequences were obtained from blood, either unsorted or a sorted T cell fraction (not recorded which). The TCR sequence derives from a male donor with ankylosing spondylitis. The gene calls are TRBV29-1 and TRBJ2-3, with D perhaps matching TRBD1 or TRBD2 (7 bases each). The CDR3 is CSVPGGGLLGTDTQYF. The CDR3 nucleotides are TGCAGCGTTCCAGGGGGGGGGCTATTAGGCACAGATACGCAGTATTTT.